This T cell receptor beta chain was profiled in a study of siplizumab effects on memory and regulatory T cells. Regarding the study as a whole: Assignment of a naive or memory phenotype failed for roughly 75-95% of the proliferating CD4+ or CD8+ clones.

For this clone: Its antigen is not identified.

Method: immunoSEQ multiplex PCR; TCRdb's copy keeps in-frame clones and lacks some. The repertoire includes 85,000 to 120,000 clones, about 94% of them detected once, and more than 0.95% sits in the top ten. The sample comprised CD4+ T cells sorted from blood. This TCR came from a human donor in good health.

CDR3 in amino acids: CASSLAKAYGYTF. The CDR3 nucleotides read TGTGCCAGCAGCTTGGCCAAGGCCTATGGCTACACCTTC. The chain combines TRBV5-6 with TRBJ1-2; D call uncertain. The CDR3 spans 13 residues. V was trimmed by 0 bases and J by 4 bases, leaving 7 bases between them. Germline CDR1 and CDR2: SGHDT and YYEEEE.